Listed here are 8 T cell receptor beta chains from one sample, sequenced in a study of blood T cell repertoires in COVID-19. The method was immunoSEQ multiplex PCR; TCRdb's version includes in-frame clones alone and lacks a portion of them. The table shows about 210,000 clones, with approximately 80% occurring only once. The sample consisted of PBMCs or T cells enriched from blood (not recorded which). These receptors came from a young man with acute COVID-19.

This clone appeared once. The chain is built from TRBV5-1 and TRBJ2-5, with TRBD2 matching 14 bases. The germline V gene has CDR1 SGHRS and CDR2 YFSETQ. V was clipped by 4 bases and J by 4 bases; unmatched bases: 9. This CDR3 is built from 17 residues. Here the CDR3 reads CASSQGLAGALGETQYF. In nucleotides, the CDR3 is TGCGCCAGCAGCCAGGGACTAGCGGGGGCCCTGGGAGAGACCCAGTACTTC.

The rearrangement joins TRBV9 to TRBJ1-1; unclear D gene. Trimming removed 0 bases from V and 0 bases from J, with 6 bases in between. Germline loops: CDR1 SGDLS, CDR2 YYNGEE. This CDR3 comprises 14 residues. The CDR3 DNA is TGTGCCAGCAGCGTAGGGCAGATGAACACTGAAGCTTTCTTT. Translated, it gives CASSVGQMNTEAFF. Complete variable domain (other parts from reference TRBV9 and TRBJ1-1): DSGVTQTPKHLITATGQRVTLRCSPRSGDLSVYWYQQSLDQGLQFLIQYYNGEERAKGNILERFSAQQFPDLHSELNLSSLELGDSALYFCASSVGQMNTEAFFGQGTRLTVV.

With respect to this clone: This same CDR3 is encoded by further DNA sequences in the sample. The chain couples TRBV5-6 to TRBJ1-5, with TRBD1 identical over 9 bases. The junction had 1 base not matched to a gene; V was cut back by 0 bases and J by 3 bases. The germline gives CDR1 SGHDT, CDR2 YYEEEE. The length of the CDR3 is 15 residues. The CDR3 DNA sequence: TGTGCCAGCAGCTTGGGACAGGGGGACAATCAGCCCCAGCATTTT. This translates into CASSLGQGDNQPQHF.

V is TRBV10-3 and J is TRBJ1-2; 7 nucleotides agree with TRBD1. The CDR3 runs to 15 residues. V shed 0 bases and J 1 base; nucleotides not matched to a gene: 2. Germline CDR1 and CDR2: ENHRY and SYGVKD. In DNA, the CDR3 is TGTGCCATCAGTGAGTCGACAGGGTTTAACTATGGCTACACCTTC. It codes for CAISESTGFNYGYTF.

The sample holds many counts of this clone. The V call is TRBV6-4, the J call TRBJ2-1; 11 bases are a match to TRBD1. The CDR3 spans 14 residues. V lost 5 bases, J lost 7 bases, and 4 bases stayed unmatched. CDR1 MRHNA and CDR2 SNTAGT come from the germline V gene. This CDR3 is CASSPGQGGNEQFF. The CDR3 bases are TGTGCCAGCAGTCCGGGACAGGGGGGGAATGAGCAGTTCTTC.

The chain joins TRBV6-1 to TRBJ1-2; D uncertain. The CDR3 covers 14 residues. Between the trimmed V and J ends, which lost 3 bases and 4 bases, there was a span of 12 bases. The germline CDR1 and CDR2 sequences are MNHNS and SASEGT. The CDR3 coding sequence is TGTGCCAGCAGTGATAGGTCCGGGATCTATGGCTACACCTTC. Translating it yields CASSDRSGIYGYTF.

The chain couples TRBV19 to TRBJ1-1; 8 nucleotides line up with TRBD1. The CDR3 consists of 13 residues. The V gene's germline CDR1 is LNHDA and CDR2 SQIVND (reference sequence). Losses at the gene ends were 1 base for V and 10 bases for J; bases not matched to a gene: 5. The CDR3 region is CASSIGTGPPAFF. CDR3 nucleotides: TGTGCCAGTAGTATAGGGACAGGGCCGCCAGCTTTCTTT.

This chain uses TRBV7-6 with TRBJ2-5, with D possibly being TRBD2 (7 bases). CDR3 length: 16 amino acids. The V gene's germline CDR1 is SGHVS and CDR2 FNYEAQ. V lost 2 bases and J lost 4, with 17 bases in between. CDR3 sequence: CASSLLSGGGGETQYF. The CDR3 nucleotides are TGTGCCAGCAGCTTACTCTCGGGGGGCGGAGGAGAGACCCAGTACTTC.